Detailed here is one TCR beta chain. V dropped 1 base and J dropped 0 bases, with 8 bases sitting between them. The CDR3 is made up of 15 amino acids. From germline, CDR1 is SGDLS and CDR2 YYNGEE. This specimen comes from a study of blood T cell repertoires in COVID-19. Assay: immunoSEQ multiplex PCR; the TCRdb copy retains only in-frame clones and omits some. Of 100,000 to 150,000 clones in the sample, more than 70% are singletons; the top ten hold approximately 10%. The V call is TRBV9, the J call TRBJ1-3; tentatively, D is TRBD1 (6 bases). The receptor comes from a man aged 45 to 65 with acute or convalescent COVID-19. Sequenced material: peripheral blood. The CDR3 nucleotides read TGTGCCAGCAGCGTAACAGGGTTCTCTGGAAACACCATATATTTT. This sequence encodes CASSVTGFSGNTIYF.